This entry lists 32 T cell receptor beta chains sequenced from one sample in a study of CD8+ T cells in alopecia areata. As the sequencing template, cDNA was produced by extracting RNA and reverse transcribing it. TCRdb's copy holds only in-frame clones and misses some; the assay was immunoSEQ multiplex PCR. The table records 95,000 to 110,000 clones, around 60% of them present only once. Sequenced sample: CD4+ T cells sorted from blood. These receptors all come from a human donor in good health.

This chain links TRBV5-1 with TRBJ2-3; 9 bases align to TRBD2. Trimming cost V 3 bases and J 3 bases; bases outside gene matches: 14. Germline V gene sequence: CDR1 SGHRS, CDR2 YFSETQ. The CDR3 contains 18 residues. The DNA for the CDR3 is TGCGCCAGCAGCTCGGAGGTACGCGGCGGGGGGGCGACAGATACGCAGTATTTT. This sequence encodes CASSSEVRGGGATDTQYF.

This clone was found a few times. This rearrangement joins TRBV18 to TRBJ1-3; D gene uncertain. Looked up from germline, CDR1 is KGHSH and CDR2 is LQKENI. The CDR3 spans 14 residues. V was shortened by 1 base and J by 0 bases, with 4 bases between the two germline ends. The CDR3: CASSPQGSGNTIYF. The CDR3 DNA reads TGTGCCAGCTCACCACAGGGCTCTGGAAACACCATATATTTT.

This sequence joins TRBV18 and TRBJ2-3; 7 positions match TRBD1. The germline V gene encodes CDR1 KGHSH and CDR2 LQKENI. This CDR3 is 16 amino acids long. V lost 0 bases and J lost 2; bases outside the gene matches: 5. In DNA, the CDR3 is TGTGCCAGCTCACCACCGAGACAGGGTCACACAGATACGCAGTATTTT. The encoded protein is CASSPPRQGHTDTQYF.

This clone has a handful of counts. This sequence joins TRBV29-1 and TRBJ2-2; 7 nucleotides line up with TRBD1. CDR1 SQVTM and CDR2 ANQGSEA come from the germline V gene. The CDR3 length is 11 residues. Written as DNA, the CDR3 is TGCAGTTTCAGGGGGACCGGGGAGCTGTTTTTT. This encodes CSFRGTGELFF.

This clone has a handful of counts. This chain links TRBV15 with TRBJ2-7; no firm D call. In germline, CDR1 is LNHNV, CDR2 YYDKDF (reference sequence). The CDR3 is 13 amino acids. The V and J ends lost 0 bases and 2 bases respectively, with 5 bases between them. The chain's CDR3 is CATSRDWTYEQYF. DNA for the CDR3: TGTGCCACCAGCAGAGATTGGACCTACGAGCAGTACTTC.

The V call is TRBV5-1, the J call TRBJ2-7, with 7 nucleotides matching TRBD1. Germline values: CDR1 SGHRS, CDR2 YFSETQ. The J segment lost 1 base and the V segment lost 3 bases, leaving 4 bases of the junction unmatched. CDR3 length: 14 amino acids. CDR3 protein: CASSWGTDSYEQYF. CDR3 DNA: TGCGCCAGCAGCTGGGGGACAGATTCCTACGAGCAGTACTTC.

V and J are TRBV7-2 and TRBJ1-5, with a possible D match to TRBD1 (5 bases). CDR1 is SGHTA and CDR2 is FQGNSA in the germline V gene. V lost 1 base and J lost 5, with 12 bases in between. The CDR3 consists of 15 residues. CDR3 region: CASSLVAGNDQPQHF. The CDR3 nucleotides are TGTGCCAGCAGCTTAGTTGCAGGGAACGATCAGCCCCAGCATTTT.

V is TRBV2 and J is TRBJ2-7; TRBD2 might be the D (6 bases). Trimming took 4 bases from V and 4 from J, leaving 8 bases between them. CDR1 and CDR2 from the germline V gene are SNHLY and FYNNEI. This CDR3 has 12 residues. CDR3 bases: TGTGCCAGCAGTGGCGGGGCTTACGAGCAGTACTTC. Its protein is CASSGGAYEQYF.

This clone turned up a few times. The chain recombines TRBV5-1 with TRBJ2-3; the D call may be TRBD1 or TRBD2 (5 bases each). Germline CDR1 and CDR2: SGHRS and YFSETQ. Trimming shortened V by 4 bases and J by 4 bases, and 13 bases separated the two germline ends. CDR3 size: 14 residues. CDR3 region: CASSPDGAADTQYF. CDR3 DNA: TGCGCCAGCAGCCCGGACGGGGCGGCAGATACGCAGTATTTT.

The CDR3 bases are TGTGCCAGCAGCGTAGGCCTAGCGGGGGGGCAAGGTACGCAGTATTTT. Protein: CASSVGLAGGQGTQYF. V usage is TRBV9 and J usage is TRBJ2-3; 12 nucleotides align to TRBD2. This CDR3 is built from 16 residues. V was clipped by 0 bases and J by 8 bases; unmatched bases: 7. The germline V gene has CDR1 SGDLS and CDR2 YYNGEE.

In this sample, this clone turned up once. This rearrangement joins TRBV11-2 to TRBJ2-1; D may be TRBD2 (5 bases). The V end lost 3 bases, the J end lost 10 bases, and 13 bases lay between the germline ends. CDR1 is SGHAT, CDR2 FQNNGV, per germline. This CDR3 comprises 13 residues. The CDR3 is CASSFAERREQFF. The CDR3 coding sequence is TGTGCCAGCAGCTTCGCTGAGCGGCGAGAGCAGTTCTTC.

V is TRBV19 and J is TRBJ1-4, with 8 bases aligning to TRBD1. Trimming took 5 bases from V and 6 from J; bases not matched to a gene: 5. Germline CDR1 LNHDA, CDR2 SQIVND (reference sequence). The CDR3 totals 14 residues. Written as DNA, the CDR3 is TGTGCCAGTAGTTCAACAGGGGGATATGAAAAACTGTTTTTT. Its protein product is CASSSTGGYEKLFF.

This chain connects TRBV2 to TRBJ1-2; no firm D call. The CDR3 runs to 18 residues. Germline CDR1 reads SNHLY; CDR2 reads FYNNEI. With 1 base removed from V and 1 base from J, the gap between germline ends came to 19 bases. CDR3 residues: CASSEVFPRSTFNYGYTF. The CDR3 bases are TGTGCCAGCAGTGAAGTCTTTCCGCGGTCTACCTTTAACTATGGCTACACCTTC.

The rearrangement links TRBV29-1 to TRBJ2-7; D gene uncertain. The V gene's germline CDR1 is SQVTM and CDR2 ANQGSEA. V shed 4 bases and J shed 3 bases, with 19 bases lying between them. The CDR3 runs 15 residues. The CDR3 spells CSVALGPSPLYEQYF. Written as DNA, the CDR3 is TGCAGCGTTGCGCTCGGTCCCAGCCCACTCTACGAGCAGTACTTC.

The chain recombines TRBV30 with TRBJ2-1; TRBD1 matches at 9 bases. This CDR3 is built from 14 residues. Germline values: CDR1 GTSNPN, CDR2 SVGIG (reference sequence). Trimming cost V 2 bases and J 4 bases; bases outside gene matches: 3. The CDR3 protein is CAWSRTGEYNEQFF. Written as DNA, the CDR3 is TGTGCCTGGAGTCGGACAGGGGAATACAATGAGCAGTTCTTC. Based on the CDR3 plus reference TRBV30 and TRBJ2-1, the full variable domain is SQTIHQWPATLVQPVGSPLSLECTVEGTSNPNLYWYRQAAGRGLQLLFYSVGIGQISSEVPQNLSASRPQDRQFILSSKKLLLSDSGFYLCAWSRTGEYNEQFFGPGTRLTVL.

The chain carries TRBV7-2 and TRBJ1-2; TRBD1 might be the D (6 bases). CDR3 length equals 12 residues. From germline, CDR1 is SGHTA and CDR2 FQGNSA. V was shortened by 10 bases and J by 0 bases, with 9 bases between the two germline ends. The CDR3, as DNA: TGTGCCACCCAGGGGACTAACTATGGCTACACCTTC. Translation: CATQGTNYGYTF.

The chain employs TRBV15 and TRBJ2-2; TRBD2 aligns across 8 bases. Per germline, CDR1 LNHNV and CDR2 YYDKDF (reference sequence). After removal of 5 bases from V and 1 base from J, the junction contained 3 bases not matched to a gene. The CDR3 is made up of 15 amino acids. CDR3 in DNA: TGTGCCACCAGCCGGGGGGGGCAGAACACCGGGGAGCTGTTTTTT. Translating gives CATSRGGQNTGELFF.

The J gene is TRBJ1-1, the V gene TRBV29-1, with no clear D. Germline V gene sequence: CDR1 SQVTM, CDR2 ANQGSEA. V was clipped by 4 bases and J by 0 bases, with 9 bases between them. The CDR3 has 13 residues. Here the CDR3 DNA reads TGCAGCGTTGCTTACAGTTTGAACACTGAAGCTTTCTTT. Its translation: CSVAYSLNTEAFF.

The rearrangement uses TRBV6-6 and TRBJ2-5, with D possibly being TRBD1 (5 bases). The germline CDR1 and CDR2 sequences are MNHNY and SVGAGI (reference sequence). V lost 2 bases and J 3 bases, leaving 16 bases between the germline ends. CDR3 length: 16 residues. CDR3 sequence (DNA): TGTGCCAGCAGTTACCCCTTGGGCAGGGTTGAAGAGACCCAGTACTTC. As protein: CASSYPLGRVEETQYF.

This chain uses TRBV29-1 with TRBJ2-1; 9 bases line up with TRBD2. V shed 4 bases and J 5 bases; nucleotides not matched to a gene: 9. CDR1 and CDR2 (germline): SQVTM, ANQGSEA. This CDR3 is built from 15 residues. The CDR3 nucleotides read TGCAGCGTTGCTTTGTTAGCGGGGGATAACAATGAGCAGTTCTTC. Amino acid sequence: CSVALLAGDNNEQFF.

This clone was detected only a few times. The V gene is TRBV14, the J gene TRBJ2-7, with a tentative D call TRBD1 (6 bases). Germline V gives CDR1 SGHDN, CDR2 FVKESK. The CDR3 is 14 amino acids. The ends were cut back, 1 base at V and 2 bases at J, with 9 bases in the middle. CDR3 protein: CASSQGSGAYEQYF. The CDR3 DNA reads TGTGCCAGCAGCCAAGGTTCAGGGGCCTACGAGCAGTACTTC.

The chain has TRBV6-1 and TRBJ2-7; TRBD1 or TRBD2 may be the D gene (6 bases each). The ends were cut back, 4 bases at V and 0 bases at J, with 16 bases in the middle. CDR3 length: 16 residues. Germline assignment: CDR1 MNHNS and CDR2 SASEGT. CDR3 sequence reads: CASSGHVGGSSYEQYF. The CDR3 nucleotides read TGTGCCAGCAGTGGCCACGTGGGGGGCAGCTCCTACGAGCAGTACTTC.

V and J are TRBV7-2 and TRBJ2-7, with 12 bases aligning to TRBD1. The CDR3 consists of 19 residues. Germline V gene sequence: CDR1 SGHTA, CDR2 FQGNSA. The trim removed 1 base at V and 0 bases at J, leaving 10 bases unmatched. This CDR3 reads CASSLVGTGGAGSSYEQYF. Here the CDR3 DNA reads TGTGCCAGCAGCTTAGTTGGGACAGGGGGCGCGGGGAGCTCCTACGAGCAGTACTTC. The whole variable domain, filled in from reference TRBV7-2 and TRBJ2-7, reads GAGVSQSPSNKVTEKGKDVELRCDPISGHTALYWYRQSLGQGLEFLIYFQGNSAPDKSGLPSDRFSAERTGGSVSTLTIQRTQQEDSAVYLCASSLVGTGGAGSSYEQYFGPGTRLTVT.

The CDR3 sequence: CAWSLAGPDTQYF. The CDR3 region has the DNA TGTGCCTGGAGTCTCGCAGGCCCAGATACGCAGTATTTT. The V gene is TRBV30, the J gene TRBJ2-3; D gene unclear. The CDR3 extends over 13 amino acids. Deletions cut 2 bases from V and 4 bases from J, with 10 bases between. Germline assignment: CDR1 GTSNPN and CDR2 SVGIG (reference sequence).

V usage is TRBV7-2 and J usage is TRBJ2-1; no firm D call. Deletions cut 5 bases from V and 2 bases from J, with 16 bases between. The CDR3 covers 16 residues. Germline CDR1 reads SGHTA; CDR2 reads FQGNSA. DNA of the CDR3: TGTGCCAGCAGCCGAGCACAGAACCAAGCCTACAATGAGCAGTTCTTC. Translation: CASSRAQNQAYNEQFF.

This chain uses TRBV2 with TRBJ2-3; D perhaps matches TRBD2 (5 bases). CDR3 length: 15 amino acids. Trimming removed 5 bases at V and 4 bases at J, with 16 bases between. Germline V gives CDR1 SNHLY, CDR2 FYNNEI. CDR3 sequence (DNA): TGTGCCAGCAGTCCGGGAAAGGTGCAGTCAGATACGCAGTATTTT. It encodes CASSPGKVQSDTQYF.

The J gene is TRBJ1-1, the V gene TRBV2, with unresolved D. V lost 7 bases, J lost 2 bases, and 14 bases lay in between. CDR3 size: 14 residues. The germline V gene has CDR1 SNHLY and CDR2 FYNNEI. The CDR3 DNA follows: TGTGCCAGCACGCAGCACATGATCAACACTGAAGCTTTCTTT. Translation gives CASTQHMINTEAFF.

This clone was found a few times. The same CDR3 can be traced to other DNA sequences in this sample. This chain links TRBV18 with TRBJ2-5, with D uncertain. Germline V CDR1 and CDR2: KGHSH, LQKENI. V was trimmed by 1 base and J by 5 bases, leaving 2 bases between them. The CDR3 loop spans 11 amino acids. CDR3 sequence: CASSPRETQYF. For the CDR3, the DNA is TGTGCCAGCTCACCACGGGAGACCCAGTACTTC.

The chain combines TRBV30 with TRBJ2-7; a weak D match, TRBD1 (5 bases). Per the germline V gene, CDR1 is GTSNPN and CDR2 is SVGIG (reference sequence). V was clipped by 1 base and J by 3 bases, with 13 bases between them. The CDR3 runs 14 residues. Written as DNA, the CDR3 is TGTGCCTGGAGTGATCAGGGTCGGCTCTACGAGCAGTACTTC. It encodes CAWSDQGRLYEQYF. Combining the CDR3 with reference TRBV30 and TRBJ2-7 gives the whole variable domain SQTIHQWPATLVQPVGSPLSLECTVEGTSNPNLYWYRQAAGRGLQLLFYSVGIGQISSEVPQNLSASRPQDRQFILSSKKLLLSDSGFYLCAWSDQGRLYEQYFGPGTRLTVT.

In its sample, this clone was seen a few times. The CDR3 nucleotides read TGTGCCAGCAGCTTAATCAATGGGCCTTGGACTGAAGCTTTCTTT. Translated, it gives CASSLINGPWTEAFF. This rearrangement joins TRBV7-2 to TRBJ1-1; D gene unclear. Germline loops: CDR1 SGHTA, CDR2 FQGNSA. CDR3 length equals 15 residues. With 2 bases removed from V and 5 bases from J, the gap between germline ends came to 15 bases.

The chain couples TRBV30 to TRBJ1-1; D is possibly TRBD1 (5 bases). The CDR3 extends over 12 amino acids. The germline V gene encodes CDR1 GTSNPN and CDR2 SVGIG (reference sequence). Trimming removed 0 bases at V and 8 bases at J, with 10 bases between. The CDR3 DNA sequence: TGTGCCTGGAGTGTACGACAGCTGGAAGCTTTCTTT. Amino acid sequence: CAWSVRQLEAFF. Together with reference TRBV30 and TRBJ1-1, the CDR3 gives the full variable domain: SQTIHQWPATLVQPVGSPLSLECTVEGTSNPNLYWYRQAAGRGLQLLFYSVGIGQISSEVPQNLSASRPQDRQFILSSKKLLLSDSGFYLCAWSVRQLEAFFGQGTRLTVV.

This sequence joins TRBV2 and TRBJ2-5; D ambiguous. Germline lookup yields CDR1 SNHLY and CDR2 FYNNEI. There are 12 residues in the CDR3. Trimming took off 7 bases at V and 5 bases at J, with 11 bases between the two ends. CDR3 bases: TGTGCCAGCAACCCCGTCGGGGAGACCCAGTACTTC. Translated: CASNPVGETQYF.